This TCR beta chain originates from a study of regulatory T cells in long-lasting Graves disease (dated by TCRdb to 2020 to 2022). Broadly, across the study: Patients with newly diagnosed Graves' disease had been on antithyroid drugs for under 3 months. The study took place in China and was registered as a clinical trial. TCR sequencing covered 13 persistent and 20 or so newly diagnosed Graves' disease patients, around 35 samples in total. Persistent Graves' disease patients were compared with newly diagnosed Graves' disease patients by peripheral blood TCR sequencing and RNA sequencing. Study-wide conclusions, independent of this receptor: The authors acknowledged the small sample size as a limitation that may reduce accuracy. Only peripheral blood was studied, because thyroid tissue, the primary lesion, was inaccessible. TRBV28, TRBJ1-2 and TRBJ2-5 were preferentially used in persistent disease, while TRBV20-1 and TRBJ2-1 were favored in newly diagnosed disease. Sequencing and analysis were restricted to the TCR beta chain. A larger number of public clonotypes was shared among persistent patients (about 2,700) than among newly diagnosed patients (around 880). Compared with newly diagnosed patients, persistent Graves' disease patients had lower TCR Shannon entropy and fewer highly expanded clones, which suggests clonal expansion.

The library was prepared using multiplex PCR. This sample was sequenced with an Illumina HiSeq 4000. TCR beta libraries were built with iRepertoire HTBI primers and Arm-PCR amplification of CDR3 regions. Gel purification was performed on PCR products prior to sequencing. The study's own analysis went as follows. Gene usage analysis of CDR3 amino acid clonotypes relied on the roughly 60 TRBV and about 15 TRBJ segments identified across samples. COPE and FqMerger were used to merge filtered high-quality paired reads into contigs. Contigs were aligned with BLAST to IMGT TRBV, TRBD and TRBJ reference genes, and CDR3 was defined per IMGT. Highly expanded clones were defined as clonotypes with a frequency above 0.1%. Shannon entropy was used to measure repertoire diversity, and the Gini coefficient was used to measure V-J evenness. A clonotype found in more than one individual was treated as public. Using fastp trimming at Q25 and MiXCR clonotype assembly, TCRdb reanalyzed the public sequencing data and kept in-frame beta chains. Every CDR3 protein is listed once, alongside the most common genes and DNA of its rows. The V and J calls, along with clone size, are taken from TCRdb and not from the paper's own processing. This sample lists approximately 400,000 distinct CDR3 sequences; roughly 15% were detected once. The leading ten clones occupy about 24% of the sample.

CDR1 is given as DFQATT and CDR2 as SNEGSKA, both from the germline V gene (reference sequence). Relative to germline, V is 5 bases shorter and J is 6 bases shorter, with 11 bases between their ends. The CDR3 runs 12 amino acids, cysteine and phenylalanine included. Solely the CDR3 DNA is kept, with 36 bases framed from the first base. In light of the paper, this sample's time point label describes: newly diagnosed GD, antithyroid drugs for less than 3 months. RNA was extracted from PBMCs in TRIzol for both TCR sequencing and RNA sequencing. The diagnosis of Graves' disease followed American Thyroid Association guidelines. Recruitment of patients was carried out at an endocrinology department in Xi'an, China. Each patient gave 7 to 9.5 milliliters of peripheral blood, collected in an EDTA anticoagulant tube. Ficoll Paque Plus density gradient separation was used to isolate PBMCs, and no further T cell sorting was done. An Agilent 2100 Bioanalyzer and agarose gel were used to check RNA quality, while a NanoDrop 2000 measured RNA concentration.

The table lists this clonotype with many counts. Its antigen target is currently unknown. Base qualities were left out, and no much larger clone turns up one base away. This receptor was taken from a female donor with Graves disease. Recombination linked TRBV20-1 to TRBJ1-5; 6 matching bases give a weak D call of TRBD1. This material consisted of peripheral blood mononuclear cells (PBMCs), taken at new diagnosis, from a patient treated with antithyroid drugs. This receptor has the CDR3 CSASTGLQPQHF. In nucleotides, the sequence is TGCAGTGCTTCGACAGGTCTTCAGCCCCAGCATTTT.